One sample yielded the 29 T cell receptor beta chains listed below, sequenced in a study of blood T cell repertoires in COVID-19. The table came from immunoSEQ multiplex PCR; TCRdb's copy has only in-frame clones and leaves some out. The data hold 170,000 or so clones, with over 90% observed a single time. Specimen: peripheral blood. Source of these receptors: a man over 45 with acute or convalescent COVID-19.

J is TRBJ2-2 and V is TRBV10-1, with 10 bases that match TRBD2. The CDR3 consists of 17 residues. Germline loops: CDR1 WNHNN, CDR2 SYGVQD (reference sequence). The V segment lost 10 bases and the J segment 4 bases; nucleotides outside the gene matches: 15. CDR3 in amino acids: CATGQGSGRAGTGELFF. CDR3 DNA sequence: TGCGCCACGGGCCAGGGGAGCGGGAGGGCCGGCACCGGGGAGCTGTTTTTT.

This clone has only one observation. V gene TRBV21-1 combines with J gene TRBJ1-2; the DNA was not compared with TRBD1, the D call given in the table. TRBV21-1 represents a pseudogene. The CDR3 sequence is 18 residues long. CDR3 DNA sequence: TGTGCCAGCAGCAAAGCGTGGGGGCCTCGGAAGATTAACTATGGCTACACCTTC. Translated, it gives CASSKAWGPRKINYGYTF.

The chain combines TRBV19 with TRBJ2-1; 10 bases map to TRBD1. Germline CDR1 is LNHDA and CDR2 is SQIVND (reference sequence). The junction had 6 bases not matched to a gene; V was cut back by 6 bases and J by 7 bases. This CDR3 has 14 amino acids. CDR3 in DNA: TGTGCCAGTAGGCGGAGACAGGGGGCTAATGAGCAGTTCTTC. Encoded protein: CASRRRQGANEQFF. Filled out from reference TRBV19 and TRBJ2-1, the complete variable domain reads DGGITQSPKYLFRKEGQNVTLSCEQNLNHDAMYWYRQDPGQGLRLIYYSQIVNDFQKGDIAEGYSVSREKKESFPLTVTSAQKNPTAFYLCASRRRQGANEQFFGPGTRLTVL.

Here the CDR3 reads CASMVLFSNTEAFF. DNA for the CDR3: TGTGCCAGCATGGTACTGTTTTCGAACACTGAAGCTTTCTTT. The chain has TRBV5-5 and TRBJ1-1; no clear D. Germline V CDR1 and CDR2: SGHKS, YYEKEE (reference sequence). The V end was cut by 6 bases, the J end by 1 base, with 13 bases between. CDR3 length: 14 residues.

The CDR3 DNA reads as TGCGCCAGCAGTGAGTCGATGGGACTAGCGAACACAGATACGCAGTATTTT. Translated, it gives CASSESMGLANTDTQYF. J is TRBJ2-3 and V is TRBV10-2; 10 positions match TRBD2. V lost 0 bases and J lost 2; bases outside the gene matches: 5. Germline V gene lookup returns CDR1 WSHSY and CDR2 SAAADI. CDR3 length: 17 residues.

This rearrangement joins TRBV6-1 to TRBJ1-4; D is unresolved. With 1 base removed from V and 10 bases from J, the gap between germline ends came to 13 bases. The CDR3 loop spans 14 amino acids. In germline, CDR1 is MNHNS, CDR2 SASEGT. The CDR3, as DNA: TGTGCCAGCAGTGAAGGAGCGCCAAACGGAAAACTGTTTTTT. This sequence encodes CASSEGAPNGKLFF.

This sequence joins TRBV4-2 and TRBJ1-1; tentative D call: TRBD1 (5 bases). This CDR3 comprises 15 residues. V was cut by 2 bases and J by 3 bases, with 13 bases left in between. Germline V gives CDR1 LGHNA, CDR2 YNFKEQ. Here the CDR3 DNA reads TGTGCCAGCAGCCAAAGCGGGGGTGCGGACACTGAAGCTTTCTTT. Amino acid sequence: CASSQSGGADTEAFF.

This clone was found once. V usage is TRBV5-4 and J usage is TRBJ1-4, with unresolved D. Germline assignment: CDR1 SGHNT and CDR2 YYREEE (reference sequence). This CDR3 spans 13 amino acids. The germline V and J ends were trimmed by 9 bases and 4 bases, with 13 bases remaining between them. CDR3 nucleotides: TGTGCCATACAGCAGACCCTTAATGAAAAACTGTTTTTT. It specifies CAIQQTLNEKLFF.

This chain uses TRBV5-1 with TRBJ1-6, with TRBD1 matching 8 bases. J gave up 8 bases and V 0 bases, and 7 bases lay outside the gene matches. This CDR3 spans 16 amino acids. Looked up from germline, CDR1 is SGHRS and CDR2 is YFSETQ. In DNA, the CDR3 is TGCGCCAGCAGCTTGGAGGCCGGGACAGGTGATTCACCCCTCCACTTT. It codes for CASSLEAGTGDSPLHF.

V gene TRBV7-3 combines with J gene TRBJ2-1; 8 bases match TRBD2. CDR3 length: 18 amino acids. Germline values: CDR1 SGHTA, CDR2 FQGTGA. The junction had 17 bases not matched to a gene; V was cut back by 5 bases and J by 5 bases. The CDR3 bases are TGTGCCAGCAGCCTGACACTAGCGGCCCTCGACCAAGACAATGAGCAGTTCTTC. Its protein product is CASSLTLAALDQDNEQFF.

This chain links TRBV24-1 with TRBJ1-5; D is undetermined. Per germline, CDR1 KGHDR and CDR2 SFDVKD. The CDR3 length is 14 residues. V lost 5 bases and J lost 0, with 7 bases in between. In DNA form, the CDR3 reads TGTGCCACCAGTGGAGGAAATAGCAATCAGCCCCAGCATTTT. Its translation is CATSGGNSNQPQHF.

This clone has a single count. This chain joins TRBV28 and TRBJ1-5; no definite D call. Germline CDR1 and CDR2: MDHEN and SYDVKM. CDR3 length: 16 amino acids. Trimming left V 2 bases short and J 2 bases short, with 13 bases between. CDR3 in amino acids: CASSLTPRSGNQPQHF. CDR3 DNA: TGTGCCAGCAGTTTAACCCCCAGGTCGGGCAATCAGCCCCAGCATTTT.

V usage is TRBV5-1 and J usage is TRBJ2-2; perhaps TRBD1 as D (5 bases). Germline lookup yields CDR1 SGHRS and CDR2 YFSETQ. The CDR3 loop spans 15 amino acids. V was clipped by 4 bases and J by 1 base, with 11 bases between them. The CDR3 nucleotides read TGCGCCAGCAGCCGACAGAGAGAGAACACCGGGGAGCTGTTTTTT. Protein: CASSRQRENTGELFF.

Of note for this clone: The same CDR3 arises from other DNA sequences in this sample as well. The chain employs TRBV7-3 and TRBJ1-1; TRBD1 might be the D (5 bases). V was pared by 5 bases and J by 1 base, with 8 bases between. The CDR3 is 13 amino acids. CDR1 and CDR2 (germline): SGHTA, FQGTGA. Written as DNA, the CDR3 is TGTGCCAGCAGCCGCCAGGGGAACACTGAAGCTTTCTTT. Its translation is CASSRQGNTEAFF.

The chain combines TRBV5-1 with TRBJ2-1; D unclear. Germline lookup yields CDR1 SGHRS and CDR2 YFSETQ. Trimming left V 0 bases short and J 6 bases short, with 4 bases between. The CDR3 is made up of 12 amino acids. CDR3 residues: CASSLASNEQFF. CDR3 DNA: TGCGCCAGCAGCTTGGCCAGCAATGAGCAGTTCTTC. Variable domain in full (rest from reference TRBV5-1 and TRBJ2-1): KAGVTQTPRYLIKTRGQQVTLSCSPISGHRSVSWYQQTPGQGLQFLFEYFSETQRNKGNFPGRFSGRQFSNSRSEMNVSTLELGDSALYLCASSLASNEQFFGPGTRLTVL.

The chain has TRBV4-3 and TRBJ1-2, with 8 bases fitting TRBD1. V was clipped by 0 bases and J by 12 bases; unmatched bases: 3. The CDR3 contains 12 residues. Germline values: CDR1 LGHNA, CDR2 YSLEER. The CDR3 protein is CASSQEGQGNTF. CDR3 in DNA: TGCGCCAGCAGCCAAGAAGGACAGGGAAACACCTTC.

The chain is built from TRBV6-6 and TRBJ2-3; 8 nucleotides match TRBD2. Germline V lookup: CDR1 MNHNY, CDR2 SVGAGI (reference sequence). The CDR3 is made up of 16 amino acids. V gave up 6 bases and J gave up 5 bases; unmatched junction bases: 13. CDR3 amino acids: CASSSPGLGGIDTQYF. The CDR3 DNA reads as TGTGCCAGCAGCAGTCCGGGACTAGGGGGTATAGATACGCAGTATTTT.

The V gene is TRBV5-4, the J gene TRBJ2-1; the D is unclear. The CDR3 extends over 12 amino acids. From germline, CDR1 is SGHNT and CDR2 YYREEE (reference sequence). V was cut by 2 bases and J by 9 bases, with 9 bases left in between. The CDR3, as DNA: TGTGCCAGCAGCTTTAGCTATTCTGAGCAGTTCTTC. Translation: CASSFSYSEQFF.

The chain recombines TRBV4-1 with TRBJ2-2; 8 bases agree with TRBD1. V shed 4 bases and J 4 bases; nucleotides not matched to a gene: 5. The CDR3 has 15 residues. CDR1 MGHRA and CDR2 YSYEKL come from the germline V gene. In DNA, the CDR3 is TGCGCCAGCAGCCCCAGGGGGCTTGGCACCGGGGAGCTGTTTTTT. It translates to CASSPRGLGTGELFF.

This rearrangement joins TRBV12-3 or TRBV12-4 to TRBJ1-2, with a possible D match to TRBD1 (6 bases). V was clipped by 11 bases and J by 1 base, with 14 bases between them. The CDR3 loop spans 13 amino acids. The CDR3 spells CASGGRSNYGYTF. Here the CDR3 DNA reads TGTGCCTCGGGGGGCAGAAGTAACTATGGCTACACCTTC.

This chain joins TRBV14 and TRBJ1-1, with a tentative D call TRBD1 (5 bases). Trimming removed 0 bases from V and 6 bases from J, with 14 bases in between. CDR1 is SGHDN and CDR2 is FVKESK in the germline V gene. This CDR3 region has 15 residues. The CDR3 region has the DNA TGTGCCAGCAGCCAAGAGGGGACTTTGGTAGCTGAAGCTTTCTTT. Protein sequence: CASSQEGTLVAEAFF.

The V call is TRBV6-2 or TRBV6-3, the J call TRBJ1-4; TRBD1 matches at 7 bases. The CDR3 extends over 14 amino acids. The germline V gene has CDR1 MNHEY and CDR2 SVGEGT. Germline trimming cut 4 bases from V and 8 bases from J; bases unmatched to any gene: 7. The CDR3 here is CASSSGQAPEKLFF. CDR3 coding DNA: TGTGCCAGCAGTTCCGGACAGGCCCCCGAAAAACTGTTTTTT.

The rearrangement links TRBV6-2 or TRBV6-3 to TRBJ2-1, with TRBD1 as a possible D gene (5 bases). The CDR3 has 15 amino acids. The V gene's germline CDR1 is MNHEY and CDR2 SVGEGT. V gave up 4 bases and J gave up 9 bases, with 19 bases separating them. CDR3 sequence (DNA): TGTGCCAGCAGTTCCCCGACAGTCGTCCCTCGTGAGCAGTTCTTC. Its protein is CASSSPTVVPREQFF.

The J gene is TRBJ1-4, the V gene TRBV5-1, with D unclear. The CDR3 runs 13 residues. V gave up 0 bases and J gave up 5 bases, with 5 bases separating them. Germline CDR1 is SGHRS and CDR2 is YFSETQ. As DNA, the CDR3 is TGCGCCAGCAGCTTGGGGCAAAATGAAAAACTGTTTTTT. Translation gives CASSLGQNEKLFF.

The V call is TRBV10-3, the J call TRBJ2-5; TRBD1 is a possible D gene (6 bases). Between the trimmed V and J ends, which lost 6 bases and 1 base, there was a span of 9 bases. The CDR3 is 13 amino acids. Germline values: CDR1 ENHRY, CDR2 SYGVKD. The CDR3 here is CAISTGSQETQYF. The CDR3 nucleotides read TGTGCCATCAGCACAGGGAGCCAAGAGACCCAGTACTTC.

The V and J genes are TRBV5-1 and TRBJ2-5; possibly TRBD2 for D (5 bases). CDR1 and CDR2 (germline): SGHRS, YFSETQ. The CDR3 extends over 15 amino acids. Trimming took 4 bases from V and 0 from J, leaving 13 bases between them. CDR3 sequence reads: CASSPAGRYQETQYF. CDR3 nucleotides: TGCGCCAGCAGCCCTGCGGGCCGGTACCAAGAGACCCAGTACTTC.

The V gene is TRBV28, the J gene TRBJ2-7; maybe TRBD1 (5 bases). Germline V gives CDR1 MDHEN, CDR2 SYDVKM. This CDR3 is 12 amino acids long. The V end was cut by 6 bases, the J end by 3 bases, with 9 bases between. The CDR3 DNA reads TGTGCCAGCAGCACAGGAGACTACGAGCAGTACTTC. It encodes CASSTGDYEQYF.

This sequence joins TRBV7-9 and TRBJ1-4; TRBD1 matches 10 bases. V lost 2 bases, J lost 8 bases, and 2 bases stayed unmatched. Per the germline V gene, CDR1 is SEHNR and CDR2 is FQNEAQ (reference sequence). The CDR3 has 14 amino acids. The CDR3 DNA reads TGTGCCAGCAGCTTATGGACAGGGGGGGAAAAACTGTTTTTT. This translates into CASSLWTGGEKLFF.

Concerning this clone itself: The same CDR3 can be traced to other DNA sequences in this sample. The rearrangement joins TRBV3-1 (or the pseudogene TRBV3-2) to TRBJ1-4; 7 bases line up with TRBD1. CDR3 length: 14 residues. Germline V gives CDR1 LGHDT, CDR2 YNNKEL (reference sequence). Trimming cost V 1 base and J 8 bases; bases outside gene matches: 4. The CDR3 DNA sequence: TGTGCCAGCAGCCAAGGACAGGGTGGCGAAAAACTGTTTTTT. It is translated as CASSQGQGGEKLFF.